These 23 T cell receptor beta chains share one sample of origin, sequenced in a study of OX40 agonist ivuxolimab in advanced cancers. Receptor amplification or capture employed the immunoSEQ multiplex PCR assay. TCRdb mirrors the immuneACCESS table, restricted to in-frame sequences. Some clones are absent from its copies; in checked studies, under half trace to an unresolved V gene, and the reason for the others is unknown. The sample table shows about 50,000 clones, and 65% to 85% are seen once. About 1.8% of the sample is taken by the ten largest. The sample consisted of CD4+ or CD8+ T cells sorted from blood, taken in a trial of the OX40 agonist ivuxolimab. These receptor sequences come from an adult with an advanced solid tumor such as melanoma, head and neck, liver or kidney cancer.

The chain recombines TRBV11-2 with TRBJ2-5, with TRBD2 identical over 13 bases. CDR3 length: 18 amino acids. Germline-derived CDR1 and CDR2 are SGHAT and FQNNGV. V was pared by 5 bases and J by 2 bases, with 11 bases of the junction left unmatched. The CDR3 region has the DNA TGTGCCAGCAGCCCGCGGACTAGCGGGGGCCTGTTTCAAGAGACCCAGTACTTC. It translates to CASSPRTSGGLFQETQYF.

This rearrangement joins TRBV7-2 to TRBJ2-3; 10 bases agree with TRBD2. CDR1 and CDR2 from the germline V gene are SGHTA and FQGNSA. Losses at the gene ends were 5 bases for V and 0 bases for J; bases not matched to a gene: 14. CDR3 length equals 19 residues. CDR3: CASSINPAGGKVSTDTQYF. CDR3 bases: TGTGCCAGCAGCATTAATCCAGCGGGGGGGAAAGTTAGCACAGATACGCAGTATTTT.

In regard to this clone: A junction boundary mismatches the germline segment, possibly from a read error. V and J are TRBV6-1 and TRBJ2-3, with D unclear. Looked up from germline, CDR1 is MNHNS and CDR2 is SASEGT. The CDR3 has 20 residues. CDR3 coding DNA: TGTGCCAGTAGTGACGCACTCGGACGTTTTGGGTTCCGTAGCACAGATACGCAGTATTTT. Protein: CASSDALGRFGFRSTDTQYF.

The chain links TRBV19 to TRBJ2-5, with 8 bases identical to TRBD1. CDR1 LNHDA and CDR2 SQIVND come from the germline V gene (reference sequence). The CDR3 consists of 15 residues. V shed 7 bases and J 2 bases; nucleotides not matched to a gene: 9. The CDR3 DNA reads as TGTGCCAGTAAATCAGGGGGCGCGGGTCAAGAGACCCAGTACTTC. This codes for CASKSGGAGQETQYF. Supplemented by reference TRBV19 and TRBJ2-5, the full variable domain reads DGGITQSPKYLFRKEGQNVTLSCEQNLNHDAMYWYRQDPGQGLRLIYYSQIVNDFQKGDIAEGYSVSREKKESFPLTVTSAQKNPTAFYLCASKSGGAGQETQYFGPGTRLLVL.

This clone has a handful of counts. This chain joins TRBV28 and TRBJ1-5; 8 nucleotides match TRBD1. CDR3 length: 18 residues. In germline, CDR1 is MDHEN, CDR2 SYDVKM. Unmatched junction bases numbered 17, after V lost 6 bases and J lost 4 bases. CDR3 sequence reads: CASSASQRWDRTNQPQHF. CDR3 nucleotides: TGTGCCAGCAGCGCTTCTCAAAGGTGGGACAGGACAAATCAGCCCCAGCATTTT. The complete variable domain, with remaining parts taken from reference TRBV28 and TRBJ1-5, reads DVKVTQSSRYLVKRTGEKVFLECVQDMDHENMFWYRQDPGLGLRLIYFSYDVKMKEKGDIPEGYSVSREKKERFSLILESASTNQTSMYLCASSASQRWDRTNQPQHFGDGTRLSIL.

This clone was seen once. The genes are TRBV21-1 and TRBJ2-1; whether TRBD2, the table's D call, matches the DNA was not checked. TRBV21-1 is shown as a pseudogene. The CDR3 consists of 16 residues. The CDR3 region has the DNA TGTGCCAGCAGCAATAAGTCTAGCGGGGGGGCACGGGAGCAGTTCTTC. It encodes CASSNKSSGGAREQFF.

Only one count was recorded for this clone. This chain uses TRBV12-1 with TRBJ1-2. TRBV12-1 is a recognized pseudogene. The CDR3 is made up of 13 amino acids. The CDR3: CASSFLGNYGYTF. CDR3 coding DNA: TGTGCCAGCAGCTTTTTAGGCAACTATGGCTACACCTTC.

The V gene is TRBV5-4, the J gene TRBJ2-6; D ambiguous. Trimming removed 4 bases from V and 0 bases from J, with 8 bases in between. The germline V gene encodes CDR1 SGHNT and CDR2 YYREEE (reference sequence). The CDR3 totals 15 residues. The DNA of the CDR3 is TGTGCCAGCAGCGTACGGAGCTCTGGGGCCAACGTCCTGACTTTC. Amino acid sequence: CASSVRSSGANVLTF.

The CDR3 loop reads CASFQGYNQPQHF. In DNA, the CDR3 is TGTGCCAGCTTCCAGGGGTACAATCAGCCCCAGCATTTT. V and J are TRBV6-5 and TRBJ1-5, with TRBD1 as a possible D gene (6 bases). Trimming removed 8 bases from V and 3 bases from J, with 11 bases in between. This CDR3 spans 13 amino acids. Germline CDR1 reads MNHEY; CDR2 reads SVGAGI.

The rearrangement links TRBV5-1 to TRBJ1-1, with D unclear. Germline assignment: CDR1 SGHRS and CDR2 YFSETQ. Deletions cut 2 bases from V and 4 bases from J, with 6 bases between. This CDR3 contains 12 residues. The CDR3 bases are TGCGCCAGCAGCTTTGGGCCCACTGAAGCTTTCTTT. Translating gives CASSFGPTEAFF.

The rearrangement joins TRBV18 to TRBJ1-1; 8 nucleotides align to TRBD1. This CDR3 is built from 17 residues. The junction had 10 bases not matched to a gene; V was cut back by 3 bases and J by 1 base. Germline V lookup: CDR1 KGHSH, CDR2 LQKENI. The CDR3 reads CASSPPGRGRGNTEAFF. The CDR3 DNA reads TGTGCCAGCTCACCGCCCGGCAGGGGGCGCGGGAACACTGAAGCTTTCTTT.

The V call is TRBV2, the J call TRBJ1-1; D not resolved. The CDR3 loop spans 14 amino acids. In germline, CDR1 is SNHLY, CDR2 FYNNEI. The V gene lost 1 base and the J gene lost 3 bases, with 9 bases spanning the gap. CDR3 residues: CASSEVGGDTEAFF. The CDR3, as DNA: TGTGCCAGCAGTGAAGTGGGCGGGGACACTGAAGCTTTCTTT.

The chain has TRBV9 and TRBJ1-3; D perhaps matches TRBD1 (5 bases). V was trimmed by 2 bases and J by 4 bases, leaving 7 bases between them. CDR1 and CDR2 (germline): SGDLS, YYNGEE. The CDR3 has 13 amino acids. For the CDR3, the DNA is TGTGCCAGCAGCGTGGGGGACGGAAACACCATATATTTT. This gives the protein CASSVGDGNTIYF. Based on the CDR3 plus reference TRBV9 and TRBJ1-3, the full variable domain is DSGVTQTPKHLITATGQRVTLRCSPRSGDLSVYWYQQSLDQGLQFLIQYYNGEERAKGNILERFSAQQFPDLHSELNLSSLELGDSALYFCASSVGDGNTIYFGEGSWLTVV.

The rearrangement joins TRBV7-3 to TRBJ2-2; D ambiguous. V gave up 2 bases and J gave up 5 bases, with 6 bases separating them. The V gene's germline CDR1 is SGHTA and CDR2 FQGTGA. This CDR3 is 13 amino acids long. CDR3 in DNA: TGTGCCAGCAGCTTAGGCTTTACCGGGGAGCTGTTTTTT. It encodes CASSLGFTGELFF. Looking up the rest from reference TRBV7-3 and TRBJ2-2 gives the full variable domain: GAGVSQTPSNKVTEKGKYVELRCDPISGHTALYWYRQSLGQGPEFLIYFQGTGAADDSGLPNDRFFAVRPEGSVSTLKIQRTERGDSAVYLCASSLGFTGELFFGEGSRLTVL.

The V and J genes are TRBV6-1 and TRBJ1-1; the D is unclear. Looked up from germline, CDR1 is MNHNS and CDR2 is SASEGT. The CDR3 sequence is 12 residues long. The germline V and J ends were trimmed by 3 bases and 8 bases, with 10 bases remaining between them. CDR3 nucleotide sequence: TGTGCCAGCAGTGATACTAACGCAGAAGCTTTCTTT. It codes for CASSDTNAEAFF.

V is TRBV2 and J is TRBJ1-3, with 7 bases aligning to TRBD1. The ends lost 7 bases at V and 7 bases at J; junction bases unmatched: 10. The CDR3 is 14 residues long. CDR1 is SNHLY and CDR2 is FYNNEI in the germline V gene. The CDR3 coding sequence is TGTGCCAGCACTCGAACAGGGGCGTCGAACACCATATATTTT. Translating it yields CASTRTGASNTIYF.

This chain joins TRBV5-4 and TRBJ2-3; 9 nucleotides line up with TRBD1. The V segment lost 3 bases and the J segment 0 bases; nucleotides outside the gene matches: 2. In germline, CDR1 is SGHNT, CDR2 YYREEE (reference sequence). The CDR3 runs 15 residues. The CDR3 loop reads CASSWGTGSTDTQYF. CDR3 DNA: TGTGCCAGCAGCTGGGGGACAGGGAGCACAGATACGCAGTATTTT.

The chain employs TRBV29-1 and TRBJ1-2; D not resolved. The germline V gene has CDR1 SQVTM and CDR2 ANQGSEA. The CDR3 is 13 residues long. V was trimmed by 8 bases and J by 1 base, leaving 14 bases between them. The CDR3, as DNA: TGCAGCTCGGCGGGGAAGGATAACTATGGCTACACCTTC. Its translation: CSSAGKDNYGYTF.

The chain recombines TRBV5-1 with TRBJ2-2; perhaps TRBD1 as D (5 bases). The CDR3 is 20 residues long. Germline lookup yields CDR1 SGHRS and CDR2 YFSETQ. V shed 0 bases and J shed 0 bases, with 21 bases lying between them. CDR3 loop: CASSLEMRRALSANTGELFF. In nucleotides, the CDR3 is TGCGCCAGCAGCTTGGAAATGCGCAGGGCATTGAGCGCGAACACCGGGGAGCTGTTTTTT. Drawing the rest from reference TRBV5-1 and TRBJ2-2, the complete variable domain is KAGVTQTPRYLIKTRGQQVTLSCSPISGHRSVSWYQQTPGQGLQFLFEYFSETQRNKGNFPGRFSGRQFSNSRSEMNVSTLELGDSALYLCASSLEMRRALSANTGELFFGEGSRLTVL.

The V and J genes are TRBV2 and TRBJ1-2, with TRBD1 as a possible D gene (5 bases). CDR1 SNHLY and CDR2 FYNNEI come from the germline V gene. This CDR3 is 15 amino acids long. With 4 bases removed from V and 10 bases from J, the gap between germline ends came to 22 bases. The CDR3 DNA sequence: TGTGCCAGCAGTGCCAAGTGGGGGATAGGGTCGGTCTACACCTTC. The encoded protein is CASSAKWGIGSVYTF.

In this sample, this clone turned up a few times. The chain uses TRBV18 and TRBJ1-4, with D perhaps TRBD1 (6 bases). The germline V gene has CDR1 KGHSH and CDR2 LQKENI. V lost 5 bases, J lost 8 bases, and 9 bases lay in between. The CDR3 has 12 residues. In DNA form, the CDR3 reads TGTGCCAGCTCAACCAGGGGAGAAAAACTGTTTTTT. This sequence encodes CASSTRGEKLFF.

This clone has just one count. The chain couples TRBV25-1 to TRBJ2-1; perhaps TRBD1 as D (5 bases). Per the germline V gene, CDR1 is MGHDK and CDR2 is SYGVNS. V was shortened by 1 base and J by 10 bases, with 11 bases between the two germline ends. The CDR3 contains 13 residues. Here the CDR3 DNA reads TGTGCCAGCAGTGAATCGTTAGGGGCCGAGCAGTTCTTC. Its translation is CASSESLGAEQFF.

This CDR3 is CASSARQGSSYEQYF. CDR3 nucleotide sequence: TGCGCCAGCAGCGCCCGACAGGGGTCCTCCTACGAGCAGTACTTC. The chain employs TRBV5-1 and TRBJ2-7, with 8 bases identical to TRBD1. Germline CDR1 SGHRS, CDR2 YFSETQ. There are 15 residues in the CDR3. The V gene end was trimmed by 4 bases and the J gene end by 0 bases; junction bases not matched to a gene: 6. The full variable domain, rest sourced from reference TRBV5-1 and TRBJ2-7, is KAGVTQTPRYLIKTRGQQVTLSCSPISGHRSVSWYQQTPGQGLQFLFEYFSETQRNKGNFPGRFSGRQFSNSRSEMNVSTLELGDSALYLCASSARQGSSYEQYFGPGTRLTVT.